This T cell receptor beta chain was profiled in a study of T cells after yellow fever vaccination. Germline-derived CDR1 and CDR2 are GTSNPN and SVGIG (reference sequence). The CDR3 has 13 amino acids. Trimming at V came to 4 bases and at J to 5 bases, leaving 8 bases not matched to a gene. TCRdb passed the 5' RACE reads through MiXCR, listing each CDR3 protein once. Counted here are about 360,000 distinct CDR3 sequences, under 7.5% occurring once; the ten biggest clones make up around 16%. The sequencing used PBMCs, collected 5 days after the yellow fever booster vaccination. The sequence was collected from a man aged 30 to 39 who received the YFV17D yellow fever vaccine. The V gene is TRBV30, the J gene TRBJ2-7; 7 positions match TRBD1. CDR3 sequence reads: CAWTRKGTDEQYF. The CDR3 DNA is TGTGCCTGGACCCGGAAAGGGACAGACGAGCAGTACTTC.